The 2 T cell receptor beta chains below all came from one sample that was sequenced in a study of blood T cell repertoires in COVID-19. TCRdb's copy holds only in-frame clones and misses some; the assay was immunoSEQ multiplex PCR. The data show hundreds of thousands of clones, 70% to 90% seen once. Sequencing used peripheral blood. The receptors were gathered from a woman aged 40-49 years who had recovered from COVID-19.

The CDR3 region is CASSTRDRSADGYTF. The DNA of the CDR3 is TGTGCCAGCAGTACCCGCGACAGGTCCGCTGATGGCTACACCTTC. The rearrangement uses TRBV2 and TRBJ1-2; D may be TRBD1 (6 bases). The CDR3 is 15 residues long. Germline V gene sequence: CDR1 SNHLY, CDR2 FYNNEI. V was pared by 5 bases and J by 6 bases, with 19 bases between.

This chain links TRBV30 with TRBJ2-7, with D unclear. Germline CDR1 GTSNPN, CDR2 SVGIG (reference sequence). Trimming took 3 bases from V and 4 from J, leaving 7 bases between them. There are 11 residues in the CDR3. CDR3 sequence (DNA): TGTGCCTGGAGCCCATTGTACGAGCAGTACTTC. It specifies CAWSPLYEQYF.